This is a list of T cell receptor beta chains from one sample in a study of blood T cell repertoires in COVID-19. The assay was immunoSEQ multiplex PCR, and TCRdb's table has in-frame clones only and misses some. This sample has 120,000 to 150,000 clones; roughly four fifths occur once, and the top ten carry 15%. Input material: peripheral blood. All receptors derive from a human donor with acute or convalescent COVID-19. The donor label of this sample is uncertain. Both conserved end residues are part of each CDR3. Each record gives: CDR3 DNA, CDR3 protein, J gene, V gene, D gene, clone size. The D gene is left open where the match is weak. The listing skips clone size in some rows; elsewhere it reads once, few, many or a size class.

CDR3 DNA: TGCGCCAGCAGCTTGGAGGGGACAGATTGGACAGATACGCAGTATTTT
CDR3 protein: CASSLEGTDWTDTQYF
J gene: TRBJ2-3
V gene: TRBV5-1
D gene: TRBD1
clone size: NA

CDR3 DNA: TGTGCCAGCAGCTCTACAGGGGGTGGCTACAATGAGCAGTTCTTC
CDR3 protein: CASSSTGGGYNEQFF
J gene: TRBJ2-1
V gene: TRBV7-2
D gene: TRBD1
clone size: NA

CDR3 DNA: TGTGCCAGCAGTTACAGGGGTGGGAGCAATCAGCCCCAGCATTTT
CDR3 protein: CASSYRGGSNQPQHF
J gene: TRBJ1-5
V gene: TRBV6-8
D gene: NA
clone size: NA

CDR3 DNA: TGTGCCAGCGCAACGTTAGCAAATACGCAGTATTTT
CDR3 protein: CASATLANTQYF
J gene: TRBJ2-3
V gene: TRBV6-5
D gene: NA
clone size: NA

CDR3 DNA: TGTGCCAGTGCGCGGGGACGGAACTATGGCTACACCTTC
CDR3 protein: CASARGRNYGYTF
J gene: TRBJ1-2
V gene: TRBV19
D gene: NA
clone size: once

CDR3 DNA: TGTGCCAGCAGAGACGGGAATACAGATACGCAGTATTTT
CDR3 protein: CASRDGNTDTQYF
J gene: TRBJ2-3
V gene: TRBV7-2
D gene: NA
clone size: few

CDR3 DNA: TGCGCCAGCAGCCCGACAGGGATGAATAGCAATCAGCCCCAGCATTTT
CDR3 protein: CASSPTGMNSNQPQHF
J gene: TRBJ1-5
V gene: TRBV5-1
D gene: TRBD1
clone size: NA

CDR3 DNA: TGTGCCAGCTCACAGGGGGCGAGGGACGAGCAGTACTTC
CDR3 protein: CASSQGARDEQYF
J gene: TRBJ2-7
V gene: TRBV18
D gene: TRBD1
clone size: NA

CDR3 DNA: TGTGCCAGCCGGATTAGCGGGGGCCGAGAGACCCAGTACTTC
CDR3 protein: CASRISGGRETQYF
J gene: TRBJ2-5
V gene: TRBV6-5
D gene: TRBD2
clone size: NA

CDR3 DNA: TGTGCCAGCAGTGTTGCTGCAACTAGCGGGTTTGAGCAGTTCTTC
CDR3 protein: CASSVAATSGFEQFF
J gene: TRBJ2-1
V gene: TRBV6-4
D gene: TRBD2
clone size: NA

CDR3 DNA: TGCGCCAGCAGCCCTAGCGGGGGGAAGTACAATGAGCAGTTCTTC
CDR3 protein: CASSPSGGKYNEQFF
J gene: TRBJ2-1
V gene: TRBV5-1
D gene: TRBD2
clone size: NA

CDR3 DNA: TGTGCCAGCAGCGACTACAGGAACTATGGCTACACCTTC
CDR3 protein: CASSDYRNYGYTF
J gene: TRBJ1-2
V gene: TRBV9
D gene: NA
clone size: NA

CDR3 DNA: TGTGCCAGCAGCCCGGCGGGGGACTATGGCTACACCTTC
CDR3 protein: CASSPAGDYGYTF
J gene: TRBJ1-2
V gene: TRBV27
D gene: NA
clone size: NA

CDR3 DNA: TGTGCCAGCCGCACCACTCAGGGGGCTTGGACTGAAGCTTTCTTT
CDR3 protein: CASRTTQGAWTEAFF
J gene: TRBJ1-1
V gene: TRBV6-4
D gene: TRBD1
clone size: NA

CDR3 DNA: TGTGCTAGTGCGGGGCAGGGGAGAAGGGACACTGAAGCTTTCTTT
CDR3 protein: CASAGQGRRDTEAFF
J gene: TRBJ1-1
V gene: TRBV12-5
D gene: NA
clone size: NA

CDR3 DNA: TGTGCCAGTATTGGAGGGTTCTCTGGAAACACCATATATTTT
CDR3 protein: CASIGGFSGNTIYF
J gene: TRBJ1-3
V gene: TRBV19
D gene: NA
clone size: once

CDR3 DNA: TGTGCCAGCGGGGGAGGTTTTCGGCAAGAGACCCAGTACTTC
CDR3 protein: CASGGGFRQETQYF
J gene: TRBJ2-5
V gene: TRBV6-5
D gene: NA
clone size: NA

CDR3 DNA: TGTGCCAGCAGCTTAGCCACAATACAGGGGGAGGAGTACTTC
CDR3 protein: CASSLATIQGEEYF
J gene: TRBJ2-7
V gene: TRBV11-2
D gene: TRBD1
clone size: NA

CDR3 DNA: TGTGCCAGCAGCTTAAGACAGCAGAACACCGGGGAGCTGTTTTTT
CDR3 protein: CASSLRQQNTGELFF
J gene: TRBJ2-2
V gene: TRBV7-6
D gene: NA
clone size: NA

CDR3 DNA: TGTGCCAGCAACTGGGCCAGTAACTATGGCTACACCTTC
CDR3 protein: CASNWASNYGYTF
J gene: TRBJ1-2
V gene: TRBV5-6
D gene: NA
clone size: once

CDR3 DNA: TGCGCCAGCAGCCCGGACAGGGAAGGCGAGCAGTACTTC
CDR3 protein: CASSPDREGEQYF
J gene: TRBJ2-7
V gene: TRBV4-3
D gene: TRBD1
clone size: NA

CDR3 DNA: TGCGCCAGCAGCCAAGACTTTCCCAGGAACGACGAGCAGTACTTC
CDR3 protein: CASSQDFPRNDEQYF
J gene: TRBJ2-7
V gene: TRBV4-3
D gene: NA
clone size: once

CDR3 DNA: TGTGCCACCCAGGGGGCAAGAGAGACCCAGTACTTC
CDR3 protein: CATQGARETQYF
J gene: TRBJ2-5
V gene: TRBV2
D gene: TRBD1
clone size: NA

CDR3 DNA: TGTGCCAGCAGCCAAGGACAGTCTAATGAAAAACTGTTTTTT
CDR3 protein: CASSQGQSNEKLFF
J gene: TRBJ1-4
V gene: TRBV28
D gene: NA
clone size: NA

CDR3 DNA: TGCGCCAGCAGCGTAACCGGGACAGGGAGCTATGGCTACACCTTC
CDR3 protein: CASSVTGTGSYGYTF
J gene: TRBJ1-2
V gene: TRBV5-1
D gene: TRBD1
clone size: NA

CDR3 DNA: TGTGCCACCATATTAGACAGGGGGCTCGGAACTGAAGCTTTCTTT
CDR3 protein: CATILDRGLGTEAFF
J gene: TRBJ1-1
V gene: TRBV6-5
D gene: TRBD1
clone size: NA

CDR3 DNA: TGTGCCAGCAGTGGCTACAGGGGTTACGAGCAGTACTTC
CDR3 protein: CASSGYRGYEQYF
J gene: TRBJ2-7
V gene: TRBV6-6
D gene: TRBD1
clone size: NA

CDR3 DNA: TGTGCCAGCAGTTACTCGGGACAGGGCTATGGCTACACCTTC
CDR3 protein: CASSYSGQGYGYTF
J gene: TRBJ1-2
V gene: TRBV6-5
D gene: TRBD1
clone size: once

CDR3 DNA: TGCGCCAGCAGCGCTACAGGGAACCACGAGCAGTACTTC
CDR3 protein: CASSATGNHEQYF
J gene: TRBJ2-7
V gene: TRBV5-1
D gene: NA
clone size: once

CDR3 DNA: TGCAGCGTTGACGACAGGGTGAACACTGAAGCTTTCTTT
CDR3 protein: CSVDDRVNTEAFF
J gene: TRBJ1-1
V gene: TRBV29-1
D gene: TRBD1
clone size: NA